This T cell receptor (beta chain) was recovered during a study of blood T cell repertoires in COVID-19. Study summary: Acute and convalescent COVID-19 specimens originated in the United States, Italy and Spain. PBMCs, B-cell-depleted T cells, or T cells were the source of the cDNA or gDNA that made up the material.

The CDR3 contains 15 residues. CDR1 SGDLS and CDR2 YYNGEE come from the germline V gene. V trimming: 3 bases; J trimming: 3 bases; junction bases outside the gene matches: 7. Authors' data handling: It was from reference gene primer amplification that nucleated cell counts were estimated. The data were produced by immunoSEQ multiplex PCR, yet TCRdb's version contains in-frame clones alone and is incomplete. The DNA was the basis for D and trimming; V, J and clone size are from that table. The sample yields over 200,000 clones, about 88% seen once. This TCR was sampled from a man in his fifties or sixties who had recovered from COVID-19. This chain links TRBV9 with TRBJ1-2; the match to TRBD1 covers 8 bases. Sequencing was carried out using peripheral blood. The CDR3 reads CASSALGQGDYGYTF. As DNA, the CDR3 is TGTGCCAGCAGCGCTCTTGGACAGGGAGACTATGGCTACACCTTC.